The present T cell receptor beta chain was sequenced within a study of blood T cell repertoires in COVID-19. The CDR3 is 14 residues long. The germline V gene encodes CDR1 KGHDR and CDR2 SFDVKD. V was shortened by 2 bases and J by 2 bases, with 8 bases between the two germline ends. Assay: immunoSEQ multiplex PCR; the TCRdb copy retains only in-frame clones and omits some. The sample lists about 90,000 clones; around 80% were seen once. This sequence was found in a man aged 70 or older with acute or convalescent COVID-19. The sample comprised peripheral blood. This chain connects TRBV24-1 to TRBJ1-2, with D unclear. In DNA form, the CDR3 reads TGTGCCACCAGTGATTCGTGGAGGAACTATGGCTACACCTTC. It codes for CATSDSWRNYGYTF.